The 23 T cell receptor beta chains reported below all come from one sample, sequenced in a study of blood T cell repertoires in COVID-19. Produced via immunoSEQ multiplex PCR; TCRdb's table is partial and in-frame only. The profile covers around 160,000 clones, with over 80% appearing a single time and over 10% taken by the ten largest. Sequenced input: PBMCs or T cells enriched from blood (not recorded which). The origin of the receptors is a woman in her sixties or seventies who had recovered from COVID-19.

The rearrangement links TRBV2 to TRBJ2-2; 10 nucleotides agree with TRBD1. With V trimmed by 6 bases and J by 2 bases, 0 bases remained unmatched. The CDR3 sequence is 14 residues long. Germline-derived CDR1 and CDR2 are SNHLY and FYNNEI. The CDR3 loop is CASRTGGNTGELFF. The CDR3, as DNA: TGTGCCAGCAGGACAGGGGGCAACACCGGGGAGCTGTTTTTT.

The chain combines TRBV28 with TRBJ2-1; the match to TRBD2 covers 10 bases. Germline V gene data show CDR1 as MDHEN and CDR2 as SYDVKM. With 4 bases clipped from V and 3 bases from J, the junction kept 6 bases outside the gene matches. The CDR3 is 16 residues long. This CDR3 is CASSSLGTSDYNEQFF. The CDR3 DNA sequence: TGTGCCAGCAGTTCTCTCGGGACTAGCGACTACAATGAGCAGTTCTTC.

This chain connects TRBV9 to TRBJ2-1; no clear D gene. This CDR3 has 14 residues. Trimming left V 1 base short and J 1 base short, with 6 bases between. Germline-derived CDR1 and CDR2 are SGDLS and YYNGEE. The DNA for the CDR3 is TGTGCCAGCAGCGTAACTCCGTCCTACAATGAGCAGTTCTTC. Translating it yields CASSVTPSYNEQFF.

This clone turned up a few times. This chain uses TRBV7-8 with TRBJ2-7, with 10 bases that match TRBD1. CDR3 length equals 14 residues. V lost 7 bases to trimming and J lost 4 bases; unmatched junction nucleotides: 7. Germline V gene sequence: CDR1 SGHVS, CDR2 FQNEAQ. The CDR3 nucleotides are TGTGCCAGCACAAGGGACAGGGGAGTTTACGAGCAGTACTTC. This sequence encodes CASTRDRGVYEQYF.

The chain links TRBV7-8 to TRBJ1-5, with a tentative D call TRBD1 (6 bases). The germline gives CDR1 SGHVS, CDR2 FQNEAQ. The V and J ends lost 4 bases and 4 bases respectively, with 8 bases between them. The CDR3 length is 13 residues. CDR3 residues: CASSYRENQPQHF. CDR3 nucleotides: TGTGCCAGCAGCTACAGGGAAAATCAGCCCCAGCATTTT.

The gene calls are TRBV4-1 and TRBJ1-1, with a weak D call TRBD1 (5 bases). The CDR3 extends over 17 amino acids. Germline V gene data show CDR1 as MGHRA and CDR2 as YSYEKL. V lost 0 bases, J lost 0 bases, and 14 bases lay in between. CDR3 residues: CASSQEVGGYMNTEAFF. The DNA of the CDR3 is TGCGCCAGCAGCCAAGAGGTGGGGGGGTACATGAACACTGAAGCTTTCTTT.

This chain joins TRBV7-3 and TRBJ2-3; 10 bases match TRBD1. Trimming removed 5 bases from V and 5 bases from J; junction bases left unmatched: 4. Germline values: CDR1 SGHTA, CDR2 FQGTGA. CDR3 size: 14 residues. CDR3 in amino acids: CASSTGQGIDTQYF. CDR3 coding DNA: TGTGCCAGCAGCACGGGACAGGGGATAGATACGCAGTATTTT.

V and J are TRBV20-1 and TRBJ1-1, with D maybe TRBD1 (5 bases). V was pared by 5 bases and J by 3 bases, with 7 bases between. Germline loops: CDR1 DFQATT, CDR2 SNEGSKA (reference sequence). The CDR3 spans 11 residues. The DNA for the CDR3 is TGCAGTGCTGGGGGGGACACTGAAGCTTTCTTT. Its protein product is CSAGGDTEAFF.

This clone has more than one count but fewer than ten. The rearrangement joins TRBV7-2 to TRBJ1-2; D uncertain. The CDR3 contains 14 residues. V was pared by 1 base and J by 4 bases, with 10 bases between. CDR1 and CDR2 (germline): SGHTA, FQGNSA. CDR3 amino acids: CASSLVWEGYGYTF. In nucleotides, the CDR3 is TGTGCCAGCAGCTTAGTGTGGGAGGGCTATGGCTACACCTTC.

The chain is built from TRBV9 and TRBJ1-6, with 7 positions matching TRBD1. The V and J ends lost 3 bases and 13 bases, in that order; junction bases with no gene match: 10. The germline V gene has CDR1 SGDLS and CDR2 YYNGEE. The length of the CDR3 is 14 residues. The CDR3 sequence: CASSGGTVGFPLHF. The CDR3 DNA is TGTGCCAGCAGCGGGGGGACAGTCGGTTTCCCCCTCCACTTT.

The genes are TRBV20-1 and TRBJ1-4, with 7 bases that match TRBD1. The CDR3 is made up of 14 amino acids. Trimming removed 3 bases from V and 4 bases from J; junction bases left unmatched: 5. The germline V gene has CDR1 DFQATT and CDR2 SNEGSKA (reference sequence). The CDR3 DNA reads TGCAGTGCTAGTAGGACAGGCTATAATGAAAAACTGTTTTTT. This encodes CSASRTGYNEKLFF.

The chain uses TRBV4-2 and TRBJ1-2; weak D call: TRBD1 (5 bases). V was pared by 0 bases and J by 0 bases, with 11 bases between. CDR1 and CDR2 (germline): LGHNA, YNFKEQ. CDR3 length: 16 residues. The DNA for the CDR3 is TGTGCCAGCAGCCAAGAAGTTCAGGGCTCTAACTATGGCTACACCTTC. This sequence encodes CASSQEVQGSNYGYTF.

The chain has TRBV11-2 and TRBJ1-2, with a tentative D call TRBD1 (5 bases). Germline CDR1 reads SGHAT; CDR2 reads FQNNGV. V lost 5 bases to trimming and J lost 4 bases, with 14 bases between them. The CDR3 is 14 residues long. The CDR3 protein is CASSRNIGAYGYTF. The CDR3 nucleotides read TGTGCCAGCAGCCGAAATATAGGGGCCTATGGCTACACCTTC.

The chain links TRBV6-5 to TRBJ2-1; D possibly corresponds to TRBD1 (6 bases). In germline, CDR1 is MNHEY, CDR2 SVGAGI. The CDR3 totals 11 residues. Trimming took 6 bases from V and 10 from J, leaving 10 bases between them. This CDR3 is CASRYREEQFF. The CDR3 coding sequence is TGTGCCAGCAGATACAGGGAGGAGCAGTTCTTC.

V is TRBV6-5 and J is TRBJ1-3; TRBD1 matches 8 bases. Unmatched junction bases numbered 0, after V lost 6 bases and J lost 2 bases. Germline lookup yields CDR1 MNHEY and CDR2 SVGAGI. This CDR3 has 13 amino acids. The CDR3, as DNA: TGTGCCAGCAGGGACAGGGCTGGAAACACCATATATTTT. Protein sequence: CASRDRAGNTIYF.

The rearrangement links TRBV11-2 to TRBJ2-7; a weak D match, TRBD2 (6 bases). Trimming removed 1 base from V and 3 bases from J, with 16 bases in between. CDR1 SGHAT and CDR2 FQNNGV come from the germline V gene. The CDR3 extends over 16 amino acids. CDR3 region: CASSLAGQGGYYEQYF. In DNA, the CDR3 is TGTGCCAGCAGCTTAGCAGGGCAGGGAGGTTACTACGAGCAGTACTTC.

A few counts support this clone. This chain uses TRBV12-5 with TRBJ2-2; no clear D. Deletions cut 4 bases from V and 2 bases from J, with 8 bases between. The CDR3 sequence is 14 residues long. Per germline, CDR1 LGHNT and CDR2 FRNRAP. CDR3 protein: CASGSPTNTGELFF. The DNA for the CDR3 is TGTGCTAGTGGTTCACCGACTAACACCGGGGAGCTGTTTTTT.

The V gene is TRBV6-5, the J gene TRBJ1-5, with TRBD1 as a possible D gene (5 bases). The V end lost 6 bases, the J end lost 8 bases, and 14 bases lay between the germline ends. The CDR3 runs to 13 residues. From germline, CDR1 is MNHEY and CDR2 SVGAGI. CDR3 DNA: TGTGCCAGCAGGGGGGACCGGGGGGAGCCCCAGCATTTT. Translated: CASRGDRGEPQHF.

This chain joins TRBV29-1 and TRBJ1-4; D might be TRBD1 (5 bases). This CDR3 comprises 13 residues. V was shortened by 7 bases and J by 5 bases, with 14 bases between the two germline ends. CDR1 SQVTM and CDR2 ANQGSEA come from the germline V gene. The CDR3 spells CSARDRENEKLFF. The CDR3, as DNA: TGCAGCGCCCGGGACCGGGAGAATGAAAAACTGTTTTTT.

The chain carries TRBV19 and TRBJ1-1; D perhaps matches TRBD1 (6 bases). CDR3 length equals 15 residues. With 5 bases removed from V and 1 base from J, the gap between germline ends came to 14 bases. CDR1 is LNHDA and CDR2 is SQIVND in the germline V gene (reference sequence). The CDR3 here is CASSLGGVGNTEAFF. CDR3 coding DNA: TGTGCCAGTAGTTTAGGGGGAGTTGGGAACACTGAAGCTTTCTTT.

The chain joins TRBV2 to TRBJ1-2; possible D gene TRBD1, 5 bases. Trimming stripped 4 bases from V and 5 bases from J, with 17 bases between. Germline V gives CDR1 SNHLY, CDR2 FYNNEI. The CDR3 spans 15 residues. The CDR3 region has the DNA TGTGCCAGCAGTGTGAGGATCGGGGGGTTATATGGCTACACCTTC. It yields the protein CASSVRIGGLYGYTF. Full variable domain (outside the CDR3, taken from reference TRBV2 and TRBJ1-2): EPEVTQTPSHQVTQMGQEVILRCVPISNHLYFYWYRQILGQKVEFLVSFYNNEISEKSEIFDDQFSVERPDGSNFTLKIRSTKLEDSAMYFCASSVRIGGLYGYTFGSGTRLTVV.

The chain is built from TRBV11-2 and TRBJ1-5; D may be TRBD1 (6 bases). V was shortened by 8 bases and J by 7 bases, with 15 bases between the two germline ends. This CDR3 has 13 residues. Germline values: CDR1 SGHAT, CDR2 FQNNGV. For the CDR3, the DNA is TGTGCCAGCTCAACAGGGTTTCGGCAGCCCCAGCATTTT. Protein sequence: CASSTGFRQPQHF.

This chain links TRBV5-1 with TRBJ1-2; TRBD1 aligns across 7 bases. The CDR3 length is 16 residues. The V gene end was trimmed by 1 base and the J gene end by 8 bases; junction bases not matched to a gene: 14. Germline loops: CDR1 SGHRS, CDR2 YFSETQ. The CDR3 region has the DNA TGCGCCAGCAGCTTGAAGTTTGGAGACAGGGTATGGGGCTACACCTTC. It specifies CASSLKFGDRVWGYTF.